The 14 T cell receptor beta chains in this list originate from one sample, sequenced in a study of T cells in women clearing cervical HPV infection. Method: immunoSEQ multiplex PCR; TCRdb's copy keeps in-frame clones and lacks some. This sample's table reports around 16,000 clones. Source material: blood buffy coat. The receptors stem from a woman aged 18 to 75 with a cervical HPV16 infection that either progressed to CIN3+ or cleared (not recorded which).

In the case of this clone: The sequenced fragment ends 3 residues before the CDR3 boundary, so the rest is inferred from the germline J gene. The chain recombines TRBV29-1 with TRBJ2-2; maybe TRBD1 (6 bases). The CDR3 spans 14 residues. Germline values: CDR1 SQVTM, CDR2 ANQGSEA. Trimming pared 5 bases from V and 2 bases from J, leaving 12 bases between. The CDR3 sequence is CSVSSGVNTGELFF. The DNA read from the CDR3 is TGCAGCGTTTCGTCAGGGGTTAACACCGGGGAG.

Points on this clone: The read falls 3 residues short of the CDR3 end, and the missing part is taken from the germline J gene. The chain combines TRBV20-1 with TRBJ1-5; 7 nucleotides align to TRBD1. Per germline, CDR1 DFQATT and CDR2 SNEGSKA (reference sequence). The V gene end was trimmed by 5 bases and the J gene end by 0 bases; junction bases not matched to a gene: 7. The CDR3 covers 15 residues. The CDR3 reads CSAQVPGGSNQPQHF. Partial CDR3 DNA: TGCAGTGCTCAAGTCCCAGGGGGTAGCAATCAGCCC.

As for this clone: The read gets to within 3 residues of the CDR3 end, and the germline J gene fills in the rest. This chain links TRBV20-1 with TRBJ2-5, with 7 bases matching TRBD2. The V gene's germline CDR1 is DFQATT and CDR2 SNEGSKA (reference sequence). With 5 bases clipped from V and 2 bases from J, the junction kept 8 bases outside the gene matches. The CDR3 is 14 amino acids. Incomplete CDR3 DNA: TGCAGTGCTCCCCTTAGCGGGCTACAAGAGACC. Protein sequence: CSAPLSGLQET. Given in full, the CDR3 is CSAPLSGLQETQYF.

About this clone itself: The CDR3 extends 3 residues past the end of the read, so its final part is completed from the germline J gene. V is TRBV6-2 or TRBV6-3 and J is TRBJ2-5; 10 bases align to TRBD2. The CDR3 extends over 16 amino acids. Germline-derived CDR1 and CDR2 are MNHEY and SVGEGT. J gave up 1 base and V 6 bases, and 8 bases lay outside the gene matches. CDR3: CASSPLSGGAQETQYF. CDR3 DNA (partial): TGTGCCAGCAGCCCCCTCAGCGGGGGGGCCCAAGAGACC.

With regard to this clone: Sequencing ends 3 residues short of the CDR3 end; the germline J gene provides the rest. The rearrangement joins TRBV3-1 (or the pseudogene TRBV3-2) to TRBJ2-5; 8 bases match TRBD2. The ends lost 3 bases at V and 2 bases at J; junction bases unmatched: 2. Germline values: CDR1 LGHDT, CDR2 YNNKEL (reference sequence). The CDR3 is 14 residues long. CDR3 DNA (partial): TGTGCCAGCAGCCACCGGGGGGGACAAGAGACC. Translating it yields CASSHRGGQET. The CDR3 as a whole reads CASSHRGGQETQYF.

Concerning this clone itself: The read ends 3 residues early relative to the CDR3; the germline J gene fills the gap. This chain connects TRBV19 to TRBJ1-1; TRBD1 matches 8 bases. The ends lost 5 bases at V and 0 bases at J; junction bases unmatched: 8. Germline V gene data show CDR1 as LNHDA and CDR2 as SQIVND (reference sequence). The CDR3 totals 16 residues. The CDR3 DNA, read in part, is TGTGCCAGTAGTGATGACAGGGGACAGATGAACACTGAA. It encodes CASSDDRGQMNTE. Given in full, the CDR3 is CASSDDRGQMNTEAFF.

On this clone itself: Read data end 3 residues before the CDR3 end; the end is taken from the germline J gene. This rearrangement joins TRBV19 to TRBJ1-1; TRBD1 aligns across 7 bases. Germline CDR1 LNHDA, CDR2 SQIVND (reference sequence). CDR3 length equals 15 residues. V shed 3 bases and J 3 bases; nucleotides not matched to a gene: 7. The CDR3 bases that were read are TGTGCCAGTAGTATTTCAGGGGGGATTGACACTGAA. This sequence encodes CASSISGGIDTE. The CDR3 in full is CASSISGGIDTEAFF.

Turning to this clone: The read ends 3 residues early relative to the CDR3; the germline J gene fills the gap. This rearrangement joins TRBV7-9 to TRBJ1-5; 8 bases line up with TRBD1. This CDR3 comprises 14 residues. Germline loops: CDR1 SEHNR, CDR2 FQNEAQ (reference sequence). V was clipped by 5 bases and J by 7 bases; unmatched bases: 7. The CDR3: CASSPTGQAQPQHF. The CDR3 DNA, read in part, is TGTGCCAGCAGCCCGACGGGACAGGCGCAGCCC.

About this clone itself: With the read ending 3 residues before the CDR3 end, the germline J gene is used to fill in that end. The chain joins TRBV5-1 to TRBJ2-6; D might be TRBD2 (5 bases). The CDR3 runs to 13 residues. Germline CDR1 is SGHRS and CDR2 is YFSETQ. Trimming took 4 bases from V and 12 from J, leaving 14 bases between them. Incomplete CDR3 DNA: TGCGCCAGCAGCGGCACTAGTTCCGTCGTC. Translating gives CASSGTSSVV. The CDR3 as a whole reads CASSGTSSVVLTF.

With respect to this clone: The CDR3 goes on 3 residues after the read ends, and that part is filled in from the germline J gene. This chain joins TRBV20-1 and TRBJ1-4; D possibly corresponds to TRBD1 (6 bases). V dropped 2 bases and J dropped 0 bases, with 10 bases sitting between them. CDR1 DFQATT and CDR2 SNEGSKA come from the germline V gene (reference sequence). CDR3 length: 15 residues. The part of the CDR3 DNA that was read is TGCAGTGCTAGACAACAGGGCGCAACTAATGAAAAA. Translating it yields CSARQQGATNEK. The full CDR3 reads CSARQQGATNEKLFF.

Regarding this clone: With the read ending 3 residues before the CDR3 end, the germline J gene is used to fill in that end. The chain combines TRBV7-9 with TRBJ2-7; D is possibly TRBD2 (6 bases). Trimming shortened V by 3 bases and J by 2 bases, and 14 bases separated the two germline ends. This CDR3 is built from 15 residues. CDR1 is SEHNR, CDR2 FQNEAQ, per germline (reference sequence). The CDR3 region is CASSFPLGGTYEQYF. Partial CDR3 DNA: TGTGCCAGCAGCTTCCCACTCGGGGGTACCTACGAG.

To note about this clone: The CDR3 goes on 3 residues after the read ends, and that part is filled in from the germline J gene. The V gene is TRBV20-1, the J gene TRBJ1-2; D uncertain. CDR3 size: 12 residues. Germline assignment: CDR1 DFQATT and CDR2 SNEGSKA (reference sequence). The part of the CDR3 DNA that was read is TGCAGTGCTAATGACAACGGCGCGGGC. Amino acid sequence: CSANDNGAG. The CDR3 reads in full as CSANDNGAGYTF.

A word on this clone: The read falls 3 residues short of the CDR3 end, and the missing part is taken from the germline J gene. The V gene is TRBV5-1, the J gene TRBJ2-5; tentatively, D is TRBD2 (5 bases). V was trimmed by 2 bases and J by 2 bases, leaving 7 bases between them. The CDR3 is 13 amino acids. The germline CDR1 and CDR2 sequences are SGHRS and YFSETQ. The CDR3: CASSLAEQETQYF. Incomplete CDR3 DNA: TGCGCCAGCAGCTTAGCGGAACAAGAGACC.

On this clone: The read ends 3 residues shy of where the CDR3 ends; the end is completed using the germline J gene. V is TRBV6-1 and J is TRBJ1-2; maybe TRBD1 (5 bases). CDR1 and CDR2 from the germline V gene are MNHNS and SASEGT. CDR3 length: 13 residues. CDR3 sequence reads: CASSEGQGRGYTF. Partial CDR3 DNA: TGTGCCAGCAGTGAGGGCCAGGGTAGGGGC.